This T cell receptor beta chain came from a study of follicular helper T cells after annual influenza vaccination. Study-wide context: Some donors were sampled over the 2013-2014, 2014-2015 and 2015-2016 vaccinations.

Germline values: CDR1 MGHRA, CDR2 YSYEKL. The CDR3 extends over 20 amino acids. Trimming took off 6 bases at V and 4 bases at J, with 28 bases between the two ends. As regards this clone: Its antigen is currently unknown.

Profiled with immunoSEQ multiplex PCR; TCRdb holds only in-frame clones, not every one. The sample lists more than 10,000 clones, approximately 79% occurring once. Donors with HIV/AIDS, active malignancy, immunomodulators or active illness were excluded. Study results and limitations: Plasmablast frequency change correlated with clonality change in ICOS+CD38+ cTfh. Undersampling of larger non-cTfh compartments could not be excluded.

The TCR originated in an adult who received the influenza vaccine. This material consisted of CXCR5- memory CD4+ T cells sorted from blood, taken 6 weeks after influenza vaccination. This sequence joins TRBV4-1 and TRBJ1-6; possibly TRBD1 for D (5 bases). CDR3 residues: CASSPPRPGAYDGYNSPLHF. Here the CDR3 DNA reads TGCGCCAGCAGTCCTCCCCGGCCTGGGGCCTATGACGGATATAATTCACCCCTCCACTTT.